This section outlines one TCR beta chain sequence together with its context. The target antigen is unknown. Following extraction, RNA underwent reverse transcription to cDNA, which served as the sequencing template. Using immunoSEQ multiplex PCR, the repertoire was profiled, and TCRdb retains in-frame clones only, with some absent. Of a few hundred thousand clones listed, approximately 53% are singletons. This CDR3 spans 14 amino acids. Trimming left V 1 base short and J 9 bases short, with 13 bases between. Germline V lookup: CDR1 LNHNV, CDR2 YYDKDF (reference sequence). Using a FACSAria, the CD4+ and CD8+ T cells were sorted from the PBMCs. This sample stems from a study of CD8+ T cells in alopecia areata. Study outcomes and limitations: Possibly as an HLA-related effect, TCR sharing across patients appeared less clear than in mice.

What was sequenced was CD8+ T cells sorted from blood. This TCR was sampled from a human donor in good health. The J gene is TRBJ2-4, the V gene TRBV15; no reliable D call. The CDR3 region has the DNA TGTGCCACCAGCAGAGTGGCCGCCGAAAGCATTCAGTACTTC. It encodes CATSRVAAESIQYF.